This record concerns one T cell receptor (beta chain) sequence. Its target is unknown. This record comes from a study of cytomegalovirus exposure and HLA in healthy donors. Study-wide results and caveats: The authors considered a cluster of highly shared sequence variants likely to be a sequencing artifact. In a later analysis, TCR beta V- and J-gene trimming was associated with a missense DCLRE1C variant.

Germline V gives CDR1 SGHRS, CDR2 YFSETQ. V dropped 0 bases and J dropped 7 bases, with 14 bases sitting between them. The CDR3 has 15 residues. Primers for the PCR totalled 60 Vbeta and 13 Jbeta. Using immunoSEQ multiplex PCR, the repertoire was profiled, and TCRdb retains in-frame clones only, with some absent. The sample has about 110,000 clones, over 60% seen once. The rearrangement links TRBV5-1 to TRBJ1-5; D might be TRBD1 (6 bases). The sample taken for sequencing was PBMCs. The clonotype originates from a woman in her sixties in good health and CMV-seropositive. The CDR3 DNA reads TGCGCCAGCAGCTTGGAGGACAGCAGTAGGCAGCCCCAGCATTTT. Translation: CASSLEDSSRQPQHF.